What follows are 15 T cell receptor beta chains derived from one specimen sequenced in a study of blood T cell repertoires in COVID-19. This table comes from immunoSEQ multiplex PCR, and its TCRdb copy is limited to in-frame clones, with some not included. This table has about 170,000 clones, 83% appearing once. Input material: PBMCs or T cells enriched from blood (not recorded which). These receptors were collected from a woman in her 50s in a cohort exposed to, infected with or recovered from COVID-19 (not recorded which).

The V gene is TRBV19, the J gene TRBJ1-5, with D maybe TRBD1 (5 bases). CDR1 LNHDA and CDR2 SQIVND come from the germline V gene (reference sequence). This CDR3 is built from 14 residues. The V gene lost 3 bases and the J gene lost 2 bases, with 8 bases spanning the gap. Written as DNA, the CDR3 is TGTGCCAGTAGTATGGAAGGGGGCAATCAGCCCCAGCATTTT. Amino acids: CASSMEGGNQPQHF.

The V and J genes are TRBV15 and TRBJ1-5, with D possibly matching TRBD1 (5 bases). V lost 2 bases, J lost 4 bases, and 12 bases lay in between. The CDR3 sequence is 15 residues long. In germline, CDR1 is LNHNV, CDR2 YYDKDF (reference sequence). CDR3 sequence reads: CATSRSLGGNQPQHF. CDR3 in DNA: TGTGCCACCAGCAGATCCCTCGGGGGAAATCAGCCCCAGCATTTT.

J is TRBJ2-5 and V is TRBV2; TRBD1 matches at 11 bases. The J segment lost 4 bases and the V segment lost 5 bases, leaving 6 bases of the junction unmatched. Looked up from germline, CDR1 is SNHLY and CDR2 is FYNNEI. The CDR3 spans 15 residues. The CDR3 DNA reads TGTGCCAGCAGTAAGGACAGGGGGCCAGGAGAGACCCAGTACTTC. This encodes CASSKDRGPGETQYF.

The CDR3 loop is CASSLAQGITYEQYF. CDR3 nucleotides: TGTGCCAGCAGCTTAGCACAGGGGATCACCTACGAGCAGTACTTC. J is TRBJ2-7 and V is TRBV7-9, with 7 bases aligning to TRBD1. V was pared by 0 bases and J by 2 bases, with 4 bases of the junction left unmatched. Germline-derived CDR1 and CDR2 are SEHNR and FQNEAQ (reference sequence). The CDR3 covers 15 residues.

This clone was recorded only once. The rearrangement joins TRBV15 to TRBJ2-7; 7 positions match TRBD1. V lost 2 bases and J lost 2; bases outside the gene matches: 3. The CDR3 extends over 14 amino acids. Germline V gene sequence: CDR1 LNHNV, CDR2 YYDKDF (reference sequence). CDR3: CATSRRTGTYEQYF. CDR3 nucleotides: TGTGCCACCAGCAGAAGGACAGGTACCTACGAGCAGTACTTC.

The gene calls are TRBV3-1 (or the pseudogene TRBV3-2) and TRBJ1-4; D might be TRBD1 (5 bases). Germline CDR1 reads LGHDT; CDR2 reads YNNKEL (reference sequence). Trimming shortened V by 0 bases and J by 13 bases, and 15 bases separated the two germline ends. CDR3 length equals 14 residues. CDR3 protein: CASSQDSVGVTLFF. The CDR3 DNA is TGTGCCAGCAGCCAAGATTCTGTAGGGGTCACACTGTTTTTT.

The V gene is TRBV28, the J gene TRBJ2-2, with TRBD2 matching 14 bases. J lost 4 bases, V lost 4 bases, and 2 bases had no gene match. Germline CDR1 MDHEN, CDR2 SYDVKM. CDR3 length: 16 amino acids. CDR3 protein: CASSSTSGRGTGELFF. The DNA of the CDR3 is TGTGCCAGCAGTTCGACTAGCGGGAGGGGCACCGGGGAGCTGTTTTTT. Drawing the rest from reference TRBV28 and TRBJ2-2, the complete variable domain is DVKVTQSSRYLVKRTGEKVFLECVQDMDHENMFWYRQDPGLGLRLIYFSYDVKMKEKGDIPEGYSVSREKKERFSLILESASTNQTSMYLCASSSTSGRGTGELFFGEGSRLTVL.

This clone was detected once. The V call is TRBV7-3, the J call TRBJ2-3; no clear D. Trimming left V 3 bases short and J 4 bases short, with 11 bases between. The CDR3 is 14 residues long. Germline CDR1 and CDR2: SGHTA and FQGTGA. CDR3 DNA: TGTGCCAGCAGCTTCGTCACCGCGGCAGATACGCAGTATTTT. Translation: CASSFVTAADTQYF.

This clone occurred once. V usage is TRBV29-1 and J usage is TRBJ2-7; D perhaps matches TRBD1 (6 bases). Trimming removed 4 bases from V and 1 base from J, with 11 bases in between. Germline V gene sequence: CDR1 SQVTM, CDR2 ANQGSEA. The CDR3 is 13 amino acids. The CDR3 bases are TGCAGCGTTGGAATAGGGGGATCCTACGAGCAGTACTTC. Its translation: CSVGIGGSYEQYF.

The rearrangement joins TRBV20-1 to TRBJ2-5; 8 bases are a match to TRBD2. The V gene end was trimmed by 3 bases and the J gene end by 3 bases; junction bases not matched to a gene: 18. The CDR3 consists of 18 residues. Germline V gene sequence: CDR1 DFQATT, CDR2 SNEGSKA (reference sequence). The CDR3 here is CSASGFLEAGVGKETQYF. CDR3 in DNA: TGCAGTGCTAGTGGTTTCTTGGAAGCGGGAGTGGGAAAAGAGACCCAGTACTTC.

The V call is TRBV15, the J call TRBJ1-1, with TRBD1 identical over 9 bases. The trim removed 2 bases at V and 5 bases at J, leaving 6 bases unmatched. Germline CDR1 reads LNHNV; CDR2 reads YYDKDF (reference sequence). CDR3 length equals 15 residues. The CDR3 region has the DNA TGTGCCACCAGCAGACGGACAGGGGTTATAACTGAAGCTTTCTTT. It specifies CATSRRTGVITEAFF. Full variable domain (rest looked up from reference TRBV15 and TRBJ1-1): DAMVIQNPRYQVTQFGKPVTLSCSQTLNHNVMYWYQQKSSQAPKLLFHYYDKDFNNEADTPDNFQSRRPNTSFCFLDIRSPGLGDTAMYLCATSRRTGVITEAFFGQGTRLTVV.

The chain links TRBV2 to TRBJ2-7; 9 nucleotides line up with TRBD1. The CDR3 consists of 13 residues. After removal of 5 bases from V and 7 bases from J, the junction contained 6 bases not matched to a gene. Germline V gene sequence: CDR1 SNHLY, CDR2 FYNNEI. The CDR3 reads CASSWTGVEEQYF. The CDR3 DNA is TGTGCCAGCAGTTGGACAGGGGTAGAAGAGCAGTACTTC.

This clone was seen just once. The chain links TRBV3-1 (or the pseudogene TRBV3-2) to TRBJ2-5; 9 positions match TRBD2. The V gene end was trimmed by 2 bases and the J gene end by 3 bases; junction bases not matched to a gene: 4. This CDR3 contains 15 residues. Germline V lookup: CDR1 LGHDT, CDR2 YNNKEL (reference sequence). CDR3 bases: TGTGCCAGCAGCCAAAGTGCTAGCGGGAAAGAGACCCAGTACTTC. Translated, it gives CASSQSASGKETQYF.

This rearrangement joins TRBV4-2 to TRBJ2-2, with D perhaps TRBD1 (6 bases). The germline gives CDR1 LGHNA, CDR2 YNFKEQ. V was pared by 0 bases and J by 1 base, with 12 bases between. The CDR3 totals 17 residues. CDR3: CASSQEQGHLNTGELFF. The CDR3 bases are TGTGCCAGCAGCCAAGAACAGGGACATTTGAACACCGGGGAGCTGTTTTTT.

V and J are TRBV12-3 or TRBV12-4 and TRBJ1-1; D uncertain. V was cut by 5 bases and J by 5 bases, with 9 bases left in between. The CDR3 totals 12 residues. CDR3 sequence: CASSLSWTEAFF. Written as DNA, the CDR3 is TGTGCCAGCAGTCTAAGTTGGACTGAAGCTTTCTTT.